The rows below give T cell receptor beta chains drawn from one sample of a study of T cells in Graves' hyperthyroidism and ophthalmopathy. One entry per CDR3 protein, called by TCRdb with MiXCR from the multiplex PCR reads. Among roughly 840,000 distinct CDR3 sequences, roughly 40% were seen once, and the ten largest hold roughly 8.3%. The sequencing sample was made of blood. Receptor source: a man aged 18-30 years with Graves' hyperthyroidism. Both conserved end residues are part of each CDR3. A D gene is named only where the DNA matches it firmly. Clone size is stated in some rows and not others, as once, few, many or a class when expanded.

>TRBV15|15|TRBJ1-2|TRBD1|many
CATSFPGTGGYGYTF
TGTGCCACCAGCTTCCCCGGGACAGGGGGCTATGGCTACACCTTC
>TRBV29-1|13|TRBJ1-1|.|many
CSANRVSNTEAFF
TGCAGCGCCAACAGGGTTTCGAACACTGAAGCTTTCTTT
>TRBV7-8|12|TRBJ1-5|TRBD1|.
CASMTGDQPQHF
TGTGCCAGCATGACAGGGGATCAGCCCCAGCATTTT
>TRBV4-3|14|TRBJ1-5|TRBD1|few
CASSRGTGSQPQHF
TGCGCCAGCAGCCGAGGGACAGGAAGTCAGCCCCAGCATTTT
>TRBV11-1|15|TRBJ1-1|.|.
CASSTRATVNTEAFF
TGTGCCAGCAGCACGCGAGCGACGGTGAACACTGAAGCTTTCTTT
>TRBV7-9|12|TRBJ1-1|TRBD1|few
CAADRVNTEAFF
TGTGCCGCGGACAGGGTGAACACTGAAGCTTTCTTT
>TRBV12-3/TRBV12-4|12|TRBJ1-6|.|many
CASRGDDSPLHF
TGTGCCAGTCGGGGCGATGATTCACCCCTCCACTTT
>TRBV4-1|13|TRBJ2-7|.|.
CASSLRGGDLRDF
TGTGCCAGCAGCCTGAGAGGAGGTGACCTGAGGGACTTC
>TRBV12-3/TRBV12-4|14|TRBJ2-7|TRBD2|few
CASSLPSPGGEQYF
TGTGCCAGCAGTTTACCCTCCCCGGGGGGCGAGCAGTACTTC
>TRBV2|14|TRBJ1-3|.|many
CASSEQLSGNTIYF
TGTGCCAGCAGTGAACAGCTCTCTGGAAACACCATATATTTT
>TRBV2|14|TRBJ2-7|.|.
CASSAPGATDEQYF
TGTGCCAGCAGTGCCCCGGGGGCCACTGACGAGCAGTACTTC
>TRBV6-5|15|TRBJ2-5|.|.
CASSSTLRSGETQYF
TGTGCCAGCAGTTCGACCCTGAGGTCGGGAGAGACCCAGTACTTC
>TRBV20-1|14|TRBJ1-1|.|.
CSGLKGGSRTEAFF
TGCAGTGGGCTCAAGGGGGGGTCCCGTACTGAAGCTTTCTTT
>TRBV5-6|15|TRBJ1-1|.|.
CASSLADFRDTEAFF
TGTGCCAGCAGCTTGGCCGACTTCCGGGACACTGAAGCTTTCTTT
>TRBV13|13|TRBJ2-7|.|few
CASSFGALDEQYF
TGTGCCAGCAGCTTCGGCGCCTTAGACGAGCAGTACTTC
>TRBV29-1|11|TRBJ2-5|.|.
CSAFLVETQYF
TGCAGCGCATTTTTAGTAGAGACCCAGTACTTC
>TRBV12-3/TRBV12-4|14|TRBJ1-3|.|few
CASSNLLSGNTIYF
TGTGCCAGCAGCAATCTCCTCTCTGGAAACACCATATATTTT
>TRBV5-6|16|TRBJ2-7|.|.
CASSSRGTGSSYEQYF
TGTGCCAGCAGCTCAAGAGGGACGGGGAGCTCCTACGAGCAGTACTTC
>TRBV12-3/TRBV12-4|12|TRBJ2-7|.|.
CASRIGRSPQYF
TGTGCCAGCAGAATCGGACGGAGCCCGCAGTACTTC
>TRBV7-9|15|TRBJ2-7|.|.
CASSPGTESSYEQYF
TGTGCCAGCAGCCCAGGGACGGAGAGCTCCTACGAGCAGTACTTC
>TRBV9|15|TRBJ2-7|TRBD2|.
CASSVVTSGSYEQYF
TGTGCCAGCAGCGTAGTAACTAGCGGGAGCTACGAGCAGTACTTC
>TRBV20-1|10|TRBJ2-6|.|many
CSAWANVLTF
TGCAGTGCATGGGCCAACGTCCTGACTTTC
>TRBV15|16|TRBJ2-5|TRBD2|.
CATSRNTGTSIETQYF
TGTGCCACCAGCAGAAATACCGGGACTAGCATAGAGACCCAGTACTTC
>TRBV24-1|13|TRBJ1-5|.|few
CASSSHSVQPQHF
TGTGCCAGCAGTAGTCATTCAGTTCAGCCCCAGCATTTT
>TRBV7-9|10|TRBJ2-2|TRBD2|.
CASSWGGLFF
TGTGCCAGCAGCTGGGGGGGGCTGTTTTTT
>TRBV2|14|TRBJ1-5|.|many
CASSERGRGQPQHF
TGTGCCAGCAGTGAACGGGGCAGGGGTCAGCCCCAGCATTTT
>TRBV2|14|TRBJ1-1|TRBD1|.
CASSDNGRGTEAFF
TGTGCCAGCAGTGATAACGGCAGGGGGACTGAAGCTTTCTTT
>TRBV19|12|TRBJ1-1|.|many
CATLGGGTEAFF
TGTGCCACCCTAGGGGGAGGCACTGAAGCTTTCTTT
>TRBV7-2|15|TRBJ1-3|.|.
CASSFEGSSGNTIYF
TGTGCCAGCAGCTTTGAGGGGAGCTCTGGAAACACCATATATTTT
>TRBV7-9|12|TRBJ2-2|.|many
CASWAVTGELFF
TGTGCCAGCTGGGCGGTCACCGGGGAGCTGTTTTTT
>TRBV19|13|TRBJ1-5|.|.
CASSGGQNQPQHF
TGTGCCAGTAGTGGGGGACAAAATCAGCCCCAGCATTTT
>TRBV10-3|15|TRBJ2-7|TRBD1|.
CASSYGPDRRHEQYF
TGTGCCAGCAGTTATGGCCCGGACAGGCGCCACGAGCAGTACTTC
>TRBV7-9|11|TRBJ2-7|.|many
CASSGGLEQYF
TGTGCCAGCAGCGGGGGCCTTGAGCAGTACTTC
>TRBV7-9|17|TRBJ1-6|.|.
CASTTGRVISYNSPLHF
TGTGCCAGCACCACAGGACGGGTGATCTCCTATAATTCACCCCTCCACTTT
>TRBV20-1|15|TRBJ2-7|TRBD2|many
CSAKHPGLAGNEQYF
TGCAGTGCAAAACACCCGGGACTAGCGGGCAACGAGCAGTACTTC
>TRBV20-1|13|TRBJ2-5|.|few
CSLARGAYVTQYF
TGCAGTCTAGCAAGGGGCGCTTATGTGACCCAGTACTTC
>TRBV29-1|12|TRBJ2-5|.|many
CSVGRVVETQYF
TGCAGCGTTGGCAGGGTTGTAGAGACCCAGTACTTC
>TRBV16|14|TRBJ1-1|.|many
CASSQYGWDTEAFF
TGTGCCAGCAGCCAATATGGTTGGGACACTGAAGCTTTCTTT
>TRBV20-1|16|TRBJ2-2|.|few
CSAREQSAGLTGELFF
TGCAGTGCTAGAGAACAATCGGCAGGCCTTACCGGGGAGCTGTTTTTT
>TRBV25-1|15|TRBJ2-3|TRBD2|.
CASSEPSGGPDTQYF
TGTGCCAGCAGTGAGCCAAGCGGGGGGCCGGATACGCAGTATTTT
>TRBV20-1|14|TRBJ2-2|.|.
CSAEDYLNTGELFF
TGCAGTGCCGAGGACTACCTGAACACCGGGGAGCTGTTTTTT
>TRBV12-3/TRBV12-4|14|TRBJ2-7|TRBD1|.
CASSFGTGVGEQYF
TGTGCCAGCAGTTTTGGGACAGGGGTTGGCGAGCAGTACTTC
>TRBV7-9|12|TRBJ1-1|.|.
CASSSRLTEAFF
TGTGCCAGCTCCTCCCGTTTAACTGAAGCTTTCTTT
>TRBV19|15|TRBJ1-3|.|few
CARGRGPYSGNTIYF
TGTGCCAGGGGTCGGGGCCCTTACTCTGGAAACACCATATATTTT
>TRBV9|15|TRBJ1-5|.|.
CASSVDSGANQPQHF
TGTGCCAGCAGCGTAGACTCGGGGGCCAATCAGCCCCAGCATTTT
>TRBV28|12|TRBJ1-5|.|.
CASRQGWQPQHF
TGTGCCAGCAGACAGGGTTGGCAGCCCCAGCATTTT
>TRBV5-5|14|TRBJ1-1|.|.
CASSMGHMNTEAFF
TGTGCCAGCAGCATGGGACATATGAACACTGAAGCTTTCTTT
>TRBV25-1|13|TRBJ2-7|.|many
CASNPGRWDEQYF
TGTGCCAGCAACCCAGGGCGTTGGGACGAGCAGTACTTC
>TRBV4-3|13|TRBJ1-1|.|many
CASSQPPDGEAFF
TGCGCCAGCAGCCAACCTCCGGACGGTGAAGCTTTCTTT
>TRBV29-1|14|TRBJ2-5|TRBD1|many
CSVEVAGGRETQYF
TGCAGCGTTGAGGTTGCAGGGGGAAGGGAGACCCAGTACTTC
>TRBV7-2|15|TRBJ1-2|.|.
CASSSPGLQGQGYTF
TGTGCCAGCAGCTCACCGGGACTACAAGGCCAAGGCTACACCTTC